Shown below are 14 T cell receptor beta chains from a single sample sequenced in a study of identifying expanded T cells in peripheral blood. Method: immunoSEQ multiplex PCR; TCRdb's copy keeps in-frame clones and lacks some. The top ten clones hold about 16% of a sample with around 100,000 clones, around 88% of them seen once. Sequencing was performed on blood. The receptors here all came from a person aged 18 to 75 in good health.

The V call is TRBV5-6, the J call TRBJ1-5, with D perhaps TRBD1 (5 bases). V was clipped by 1 base and J by 9 bases, with 11 bases between them. CDR1 is SGHDT, CDR2 YYEEEE, per germline. The CDR3 totals 13 residues. CDR3 coding DNA: TGTGCCAGCAGCTTGATTAGGGGTGGGCCCCAGCATTTT. Translating it yields CASSLIRGGPQHF.

The J gene is TRBJ2-5, the V gene TRBV5-1, with 8 bases lining up with TRBD2. Germline V lookup: CDR1 SGHRS, CDR2 YFSETQ. With V trimmed by 0 bases and J by 5 bases, 6 bases remained unmatched. The length of the CDR3 is 15 residues. This CDR3 reads CASSLVRGVGETQYF. In DNA, the CDR3 is TGCGCCAGCAGCTTGGTGCGGGGGGTAGGTGAGACCCAGTACTTC. Full variable domain (missing parts from reference TRBV5-1 and TRBJ2-5): KAGVTQTPRYLIKTRGQQVTLSCSPISGHRSVSWYQQTPGQGLQFLFEYFSETQRNKGNFPGRFSGRQFSNSRSEMNVSTLELGDSALYLCASSLVRGVGETQYFGPGTRLLVL.

The chain couples TRBV29-1 to TRBJ2-7; D is undetermined. This CDR3 region has 11 residues. The V and J ends lost 4 bases and 1 base respectively, with 5 bases between them. Germline V CDR1 and CDR2: SQVTM, ANQGSEA. CDR3 amino acids: CSVAGSYEQYF. The CDR3 DNA reads TGCAGCGTTGCGGGTTCCTACGAGCAGTACTTC.

The J gene is TRBJ2-7, the V gene TRBV7-2; 7 bases align to TRBD1. Trimming removed 5 bases from V and 3 bases from J; junction bases left unmatched: 7. From germline, CDR1 is SGHTA and CDR2 FQGNSA. The CDR3 length is 14 residues. CDR3 loop: CASSTTGIVYEQYF. CDR3 DNA: TGTGCCAGCAGCACGACAGGGATAGTCTACGAGCAGTACTTC.

V usage is TRBV7-9 and J usage is TRBJ2-5; D ambiguous. Germline CDR1 and CDR2: SEHNR and FQNEAQ (reference sequence). Trimming stripped 5 bases from V and 5 bases from J, with 12 bases between. CDR3 length equals 13 residues. The DNA of the CDR3 is TGTGCCAGCAGCCGCTCGAATGGGGAGACCCAGTACTTC. It specifies CASSRSNGETQYF.

The V and J genes are TRBV5-4 and TRBJ1-2, with D possibly being TRBD1 (5 bases). The V end lost 0 bases, the J end lost 8 bases, and 11 bases lay between the germline ends. This CDR3 is built from 13 residues. The germline V gene has CDR1 SGHNT and CDR2 YYREEE (reference sequence). The CDR3 is CASSLVGVEGYTF. The CDR3, as DNA: TGTGCCAGCAGCTTGGTAGGGGTGGAGGGCTACACCTTC.

As DNA, the CDR3 is TGTGCCAGCTCCGACAGGCCTAATGAAAAACTGTTTTTT. Protein sequence: CASSDRPNEKLFF. V gene TRBV28 combines with J gene TRBJ1-4; D possibly corresponds to TRBD1 (6 bases). The germline gives CDR1 MDHEN, CDR2 SYDVKM. Trimming removed 8 bases at V and 3 bases at J, with 10 bases between. The CDR3 has 13 amino acids.

The V call is TRBV27, the J call TRBJ2-7; TRBD1 matches 9 bases. Trimming removed 4 bases from V and 7 bases from J; junction bases left unmatched: 11. Per germline, CDR1 MNHEY and CDR2 SMNVEV (reference sequence). The CDR3 contains 15 residues. Written as DNA, the CDR3 is TGTGCCAGCAGTTCAACCGGGACAGGGCTGAGGGAGCAGTACTTC. The encoded protein is CASSSTGTGLREQYF.

This chain connects TRBV2 to TRBJ1-2; TRBD1 is a possible D gene (6 bases). CDR3 length: 17 amino acids. Trimming removed 2 bases at V and 2 bases at J, with 18 bases between. Germline CDR1 SNHLY, CDR2 FYNNEI. The CDR3 region is CASSEILDRLENYGYTF. In DNA form, the CDR3 reads TGTGCCAGCAGTGAAATCCTGGACAGACTAGAAAACTATGGCTACACCTTC.

This clone appeared a single time. The chain employs TRBV18 and TRBJ1-2; D remains unclear. The ends were cut back, 2 bases at V and 1 base at J, with 11 bases in the middle. This CDR3 has 15 amino acids. Germline CDR1 KGHSH, CDR2 LQKENI. The DNA for the CDR3 is TGTGCCAGCTCACCAGTCCAGGCAGTTAACTATGGCTACACCTTC. Protein product: CASSPVQAVNYGYTF.

The chain joins TRBV15 to TRBJ2-5; TRBD2 matches 7 bases. V trimming: 3 bases; J trimming: 5 bases; junction bases outside the gene matches: 3. Per germline, CDR1 LNHNV and CDR2 YYDKDF (reference sequence). The CDR3 length is 13 residues. The CDR3 region is CATSRPGRETQYF. CDR3 coding DNA: TGTGCCACCAGCAGGCCCGGGAGGGAGACCCAGTACTTC.

The CDR3 DNA reads TGCGCCAGCAGCCAAGATATTAGGTGGGAGCTGTTTTTT. Amino acid sequence: CASSQDIRWELFF. The rearrangement uses TRBV4-3 and TRBJ2-2; D gene uncertain. The CDR3 runs to 13 residues. Trimming took 0 bases from V and 9 from J, leaving 8 bases between them. Germline CDR1 is LGHNA and CDR2 is YSLEER.

This clone was found once. The chain carries TRBV7-8 and TRBJ1-2, with D unclear. This CDR3 spans 13 amino acids. Germline V gene data show CDR1 as SGHVS and CDR2 as FQNEAQ. V was trimmed by 10 bases and J by 8 bases, leaving 20 bases between them. In DNA form, the CDR3 reads TGTGCCACCCGCCTTTACCGATCCGAAGGCTACACCTTC. Translated, it gives CATRLYRSEGYTF.

V usage is TRBV12-2 and J usage is TRBJ2-3; TRBD2, the table's D call, was not compared with the DNA. TRBV12-2 is assigned pseudogene status. The CDR3 extends over 16 amino acids. DNA of the CDR3: TGTGCAAGTCGCTTAAAGGCTAGGACTAGCACAGATACGCAGTATTTT. Protein product: CASRLKARTSTDTQYF.